These 22 T cell receptor beta chains originate from one sample sequenced in a study of identical twins. Using its own MiXCR run on the 5' RACE reads, TCRdb lists one record per CDR3 protein. The sample shows a few hundred thousand distinct CDR3 sequences, roughly 9.5% of them seen only once. The sample was also linked to a second study, of yellow fever vaccine responses in identical twins.

Sequencing input: PBMCs. The receptors come from a woman between 18 and 30 years old in good health.

This clonotype showed up just once. Its ends do not fully match the called genes, so a read error is possible. The chain joins TRBV25-1 to TRBJ2-2; 15 nucleotides agree with TRBD2. The CDR3 sequence is 19 residues long. Germline lookup yields CDR1 MGHDK and CDR2 SYGVNS. CDR3 coding DNA: TGTGCCAGAGGACCCCGGACTAGCGGGAGGGCCTTTGACACCGGGGGGCTGTTTTTT. This translates into CARGPRTSGRAFDTGGLFF.

This clonotype was counted a few times. The genes are TRBV9 and TRBJ1-2, with D unresolved. This CDR3 comprises 18 residues. Germline values: CDR1 SGDLS, CDR2 YYNGEE. V was pared by 0 bases and J by 0 bases, with 18 bases between. This CDR3 is CASSVAEGGTPANYGYTF. DNA for the CDR3: TGTGCCAGCAGCGTAGCGGAGGGCGGTACCCCAGCTAACTATGGCTACACCTTC.

Ten or more counts support this clonotype. CDR3 sequence (DNA): TGTGCCAGCAGTTACAGGCCGGGGGACGAGCAGTACTTC. Translation gives CASSYRPGDEQYF. The chain employs TRBV6-5 and TRBJ2-7; possibly TRBD2 for D (6 bases). The germline V gene has CDR1 MNHEY and CDR2 SVGAGI. V was trimmed by 2 bases and J by 5 bases, leaving 10 bases between them. CDR3 size: 13 residues.

This clonotype was seen a few times. This chain uses TRBV7-3 with TRBJ2-1; 7 bases are shared with TRBD2. The CDR3 consists of 17 residues. V dropped 5 bases and J dropped 8; count of bases not matched to a gene: 18. CDR1 is SGHTA and CDR2 is FQGTGA in the germline V gene. CDR3 sequence reads: CASSPPGVKRGGDEQFF. CDR3 bases: TGTGCCAGCAGCCCCCCTGGAGTCAAGCGGGGAGGCGATGAGCAGTTCTTC.

This clonotype was picked up a small number of times. The genes are TRBV29-1 and TRBJ2-3, with 12 bases that match TRBD2. From germline, CDR1 is SQVTM and CDR2 ANQGSEA. The CDR3 contains 16 residues. The V segment lost 6 bases and the J segment 3 bases; nucleotides outside the gene matches: 10. CDR3 nucleotide sequence: TGCAGCGTGGACCCTAGCGGGAGGGCCCCGACAGATACGCAGTATTTT. Translating it yields CSVDPSGRAPTDTQYF.

This clonotype was picked up a small number of times. The chain has TRBV5-1 and TRBJ2-1, with 9 positions matching TRBD2. The CDR3 covers 17 residues. CDR1 is SGHRS, CDR2 YFSETQ, per germline. Germline trimming cut 3 bases from V and 0 bases from J; bases unmatched to any gene: 7. The CDR3 nucleotides are TGCGCCAGCAGCTCGCCATCTAGCGGGGCCTCCTACAATGAGCAGTTCTTC. The encoded protein is CASSSPSSGASYNEQFF.

This chain joins TRBV6-6 and TRBJ2-3, with D unresolved. Germline values: CDR1 MNHNY, CDR2 SVGAGI (reference sequence). Trimming removed 2 bases at V and 5 bases at J, with 5 bases between. CDR3 length: 12 amino acids. CDR3 sequence (DNA): TGTGCCAGCAGTTACGGTCAAGATACGCAGTATTTT. Translated, it gives CASSYGQDTQYF.

J is TRBJ1-5 and V is TRBV19; 12 positions match TRBD1. V shed 6 bases and J 5 bases; nucleotides not matched to a gene: 8. The CDR3 runs to 16 residues. Germline V gene lookup returns CDR1 LNHDA and CDR2 SQIVND (reference sequence). The CDR3 sequence is CASSGTGGIFYQPQHF. The CDR3 DNA follows: TGTGCCAGTAGCGGGACAGGGGGCATTTTCTATCAGCCCCAGCATTTT.

The chain has TRBV6-1 and TRBJ2-7; D is undetermined. The CDR3 consists of 13 residues. The V and J ends lost 4 bases and 2 bases respectively, with 9 bases between them. Germline CDR1 reads MNHNS; CDR2 reads SASEGT. The CDR3 DNA follows: TGTGCCAGCAGTGCCAGGCAAACCTACGAGCAGTACTTC. It codes for CASSARQTYEQYF.

The rearrangement joins TRBV20-1 to TRBJ2-3; D may be TRBD1 or TRBD2 (5 bases each). With 0 bases removed from V and 3 bases from J, the gap between germline ends came to 16 bases. The CDR3 has 16 residues. Germline V gene lookup returns CDR1 DFQATT and CDR2 SNEGSKA (reference sequence). The CDR3 loop is CSARDRVSGQTDTQYF. CDR3 coding DNA: TGCAGTGCTAGAGATAGAGTATCGGGGCAGACAGATACGCAGTATTTT.

This clonotype was counted only a few times. The chain carries TRBV10-2 and TRBJ2-1; TRBD2 matches 8 bases. J was trimmed by 8 bases and V by 5 bases; bases with no gene match: 8. This CDR3 spans 14 amino acids. Germline CDR1 and CDR2: WSHSY and SAAADI. This chain's CDR3 is CASSLGLALDEQFF. As DNA, the CDR3 is TGCGCCAGCAGTCTCGGACTAGCCTTGGATGAGCAGTTCTTC.

This clonotype was counted a few times. This chain's CDR3 is CASSLGQGYNEQYF. The DNA for the CDR3 is TGCGCCAGCAGCTTGGGACAGGGTTATAACGAGCAGTACTTC. The V and J genes are TRBV5-1 and TRBJ2-7, with 7 bases identical to TRBD1. The V gene end was trimmed by 0 bases and the J gene end by 5 bases; junction bases not matched to a gene: 5. Germline loops: CDR1 SGHRS, CDR2 YFSETQ. The CDR3 runs to 14 residues.

This clonotype has only a few counts. One end of the junction varies from germline; a read error may be responsible. CDR3 DNA sequence: TGTGCTAGCAGCCCCGAGCCGCGGGGCTACGAGCAGTACTTC. Translated: CASSPEPRGYEQYF. The V call is TRBV7-7, the J call TRBJ2-7, with D maybe TRBD2 (6 bases). The CDR3 consists of 14 residues. Germline V gene sequence: CDR1 SSHAT, CDR2 FNYEAQ (reference sequence).

The V and J genes are TRBV7-9 and TRBJ1-1, with TRBD1 matching 7 bases. CDR3 length: 15 amino acids. Per germline, CDR1 SEHNR and CDR2 FQNEAQ (reference sequence). V trimming: 6 bases; J trimming: 8 bases; junction bases outside the gene matches: 15. The CDR3 sequence: CASSIIVRDSWEAFF. CDR3 DNA: TGTGCCAGCAGTATAATCGTCCGGGACAGTTGGGAAGCTTTCTTT. Full variable domain (remainder filled in from reference TRBV7-9 and TRBJ1-1): DTGVSQNPRHKITKRGQNVTFRCDPISEHNRLYWYRQTLGQGPEFLTYFQNEAQLEKSRLLSDRFSAERPKGSFSTLEIQRTEQGDSAMYLCASSIIVRDSWEAFFGQGTRLTVV.

This clonotype was seen repeatedly, ten times or more. The rearrangement uses TRBV7-8 and TRBJ2-1, with TRBD2 matching 13 bases. CDR1 is SGHVS, CDR2 FQNEAQ, per germline. The V and J ends lost 1 base and 3 bases, in that order; junction bases with no gene match: 6. The CDR3 has 18 residues. This CDR3 reads CASSLVRGLAGSYNEQFF. CDR3 in DNA: TGTGCCAGCAGCTTAGTCAGGGGACTAGCGGGAAGCTACAATGAGCAGTTCTTC.

This clonotype was counted only a few times. This chain joins TRBV7-2 and TRBJ1-6; TRBD1 agrees at 11 bases. Germline loops: CDR1 SGHTA, CDR2 FQGNSA. CDR3 length: 15 amino acids. The junction had 2 bases not matched to a gene; V was cut back by 0 bases and J by 10 bases. The CDR3 DNA reads as TGTGCCAGCAGCTTAGCGGGACAGGGGGGCTCACCCCTCCACTTT. Translation: CASSLAGQGGSPLHF. The full variable domain, its missing parts supplied by reference TRBV7-2 and TRBJ1-6, is GAGVSQSPSNKVTEKGKDVELRCDPISGHTALYWYRQSLGQGLEFLIYFQGNSAPDKSGLPSDRFSAERTGGSVSTLTIQRTQQEDSAVYLCASSLAGQGGSPLHFGNGTRLTVT.

This clonotype was seen repeatedly, ten times or more. J is TRBJ2-1 and V is TRBV5-1, with a possible D match to TRBD1 (5 bases). This CDR3 is 13 amino acids long. The V gene's germline CDR1 is SGHRS and CDR2 YFSETQ. The V gene lost 0 bases and the J gene lost 5 bases, with 6 bases spanning the gap. CDR3 in amino acids: CASSLDRHNEQFF. CDR3 nucleotides: TGCGCCAGCAGCTTGGACAGGCACAATGAGCAGTTCTTC.

The chain recombines TRBV2 with TRBJ2-1; 9 nucleotides agree with TRBD2. Trimming cost V 7 bases and J 0 bases; bases outside gene matches: 13. Germline CDR1 and CDR2: SNHLY and FYNNEI. This CDR3 is built from 18 residues. CDR3 in DNA: TGTGCCAGCACCCGAGATGCGGGAGGGCCAATCTCCTACAATGAGCAGTTCTTC. As protein: CASTRDAGGPISYNEQFF.

Many counts were recorded for this clonotype. V is TRBV4-1 and J is TRBJ1-3; D may be TRBD1 (5 bases). CDR1 and CDR2 from the germline V gene are MGHRA and YSYEKL. The V gene lost 1 base and the J gene lost 0 bases, with 22 bases spanning the gap. The CDR3 has 20 amino acids. The CDR3 coding sequence is TGCGCCAGCAGCCAAGCGGCGGTTTTCAGCGGACACGTCTCTGGAAACACCATATATTTT. It specifies CASSQAAVFSGHVSGNTIYF.

The gene calls are TRBV19 and TRBJ2-1, with D maybe TRBD1 (5 bases). Germline lookup yields CDR1 LNHDA and CDR2 SQIVND (reference sequence). CDR3 length: 13 amino acids. Trimming removed 4 bases at V and 13 bases at J, with 17 bases between. The CDR3, as DNA: TGTGCCAGTAGTAGCCCGATAGGGGCTGAACAGTTCTTC. It specifies CASSSPIGAEQFF.

This clonotype was seen a handful of times. V is TRBV6-1 and J is TRBJ1-6; tentatively, D is TRBD1 (5 bases). This CDR3 contains 15 residues. Germline values: CDR1 MNHNS, CDR2 SASEGT. V gave up 1 base and J gave up 5 bases, with 9 bases separating them. This CDR3 reads CASSEDGGNNSPLHF. The CDR3 bases are TGTGCCAGCAGTGAAGACGGGGGAAATAATTCACCCCTCCACTTT.

The V and J genes are TRBV20-1 and TRBJ2-7, with 8 bases that match TRBD2. The CDR3 is 18 amino acids. The V segment lost 5 bases and the J segment 1 base; nucleotides outside the gene matches: 19. Germline values: CDR1 DFQATT, CDR2 SNEGSKA (reference sequence). DNA of the CDR3: TGCAGTGCTCCACCTCGGGTAGCGGGGACCCGGGAATCCTACGAGCAGTACTTC. Its translation is CSAPPRVAGTRESYEQYF.